This T cell receptor beta chain was profiled in a study of radiotherapy plus CTLA-4 blockade in lung cancer. Study in general: For 18% of patients, objective responses occurred, and about 30% had disease control. Findings of the study overall: Radiotherapy plus ipilimumab was followed by expansion in blood of tumor-derived TCR clones.

Concerning this clone itself: What it binds is unknown.

This CDR3 is built from 11 residues. Per germline, CDR1 LNHNV and CDR2 YYDKDF (reference sequence). Trimming took off 6 bases at V and 5 bases at J, with 5 bases between the two ends. Focal radiation plus CTLA-4 blockade with ipilimumab was administered to patients who had chemo-refractory metastatic non-small-cell lung cancer. Generated by immunoSEQ multiplex PCR, the TCRdb table keeps only in-frame clones and is missing some. The sample yields 80,000 to 100,000 clones, 82% seen once. Specimen: peripheral blood, collected from a patient treated with radiotherapy plus ipilimumab. The chain has TRBV15 and TRBJ2-4; D unclear. This receptor was taken from a human donor with non-small cell lung cancer who had a partial response to radiotherapy plus ipilimumab. The CDR3 protein is CATRLENIQYF. DNA for the CDR3: TGTGCCACCAGGCTAGAAAACATTCAGTACTTC.